This is a list of T cell receptor beta chains from one sample in a study of blood T cell repertoires in COVID-19. Here immunoSEQ multiplex PCR was the method, and the copy in TCRdb shows in-frame clones only, minus some. The repertoire includes around 250,000 clones, around nine tenths of them detected once, and 1.6% sits in the top ten. The sequencing input was PBMCs or T cells enriched from blood (not recorded which). These receptors were obtained from a woman aged 45 to 65 who had recovered from COVID-19. Each CDR3 is given with its conserved first and last residue. A D gene is named only where the DNA matches it firmly. Clone size is given for some rows only: seen once, a few or many times, or a class if the clone is expanded.

j_gene: TRBJ2-2
d_gene: TRBD1
abundance: NA
v_gene: TRBV7-7
CDR3aa: CASSSGQGGTGELFF
CDR3nt: TGTGCTAGCAGCTCGGGACAGGGTGGCACCGGGGAGCTGTTTTTT

j_gene: TRBJ1-3
d_gene: NA
abundance: NA
v_gene: TRBV7-9
CDR3aa: CASSPTGSTAGNTIYF
CDR3nt: TGTGCCAGCAGTCCTACCGGGAGCACTGCTGGAAACACCATATATTTT

j_gene: TRBJ2-2
d_gene: NA
abundance: NA
v_gene: TRBV6-2/TRBV6-3
CDR3aa: CASSYPGSTGELFF
CDR3nt: TGTGCCAGCAGTTACCCGGGAAGCACCGGGGAGCTGTTTTTT

j_gene: TRBJ1-1
d_gene: NA
abundance: NA
v_gene: TRBV19
CDR3aa: CASSFMNTEAFF
CDR3nt: TGTGCCAGTAGTTTTATGAACACTGAAGCTTTCTTT

j_gene: TRBJ2-2
d_gene: TRBD2
abundance: NA
v_gene: TRBV13
CDR3aa: CASSFRGLAGITGELFF
CDR3nt: TGTGCCAGCAGCTTTAGGGGTCTAGCGGGAATCACCGGGGAGCTGTTTTTT

j_gene: TRBJ1-5
d_gene: NA
abundance: NA
v_gene: TRBV29-1
CDR3aa: CSVTYNQGNQPQHF
CDR3nt: TGCAGCGTTACATACAATCAGGGAAATCAGCCCCAGCATTTT

j_gene: TRBJ2-1
d_gene: NA
abundance: NA
v_gene: TRBV30
CDR3aa: CAWDSGNEQFF
CDR3nt: TGTGCCTGGGATAGCGGAAATGAGCAGTTCTTC

j_gene: TRBJ1-2
d_gene: TRBD1
abundance: NA
v_gene: TRBV24-1
CDR3aa: CATSDAEGQGGWGGYTF
CDR3nt: TGTGCCACCAGTGATGCAGAGGGACAGGGGGGCTGGGGTGGCTACACCTTC

j_gene: TRBJ2-1
d_gene: NA
abundance: NA
v_gene: TRBV5-1
CDR3aa: CASSVLEGYNEQFF
CDR3nt: TGCGCCAGCAGCGTACTAGAGGGATACAATGAGCAGTTCTTC

j_gene: TRBJ1-1
d_gene: TRBD1
abundance: NA
v_gene: TRBV5-1
CDR3aa: CASSFSGTGGYGGEAFF
CDR3nt: TGCGCCAGCAGCTTCAGCGGGACAGGGGGCTACGGGGGTGAAGCTTTCTTT

j_gene: TRBJ1-3
d_gene: NA
abundance: once
v_gene: TRBV19
CDR3aa: CASKTWGAGSGNTIYF
CDR3nt: TGTGCCAGTAAAACTTGGGGAGCCGGCTCTGGAAACACCATATATTTT

j_gene: TRBJ1-5
d_gene: NA
abundance: NA
v_gene: TRBV15
CDR3aa: CATSSSGWTQPQHF
CDR3nt: TGTGCCACCAGCAGCTCAGGGTGGACTCAGCCCCAGCATTTT

j_gene: TRBJ2-3
d_gene: NA
abundance: NA
v_gene: TRBV7-3
CDR3aa: CASSLSGTLGDTQYF
CDR3nt: TGTGCCAGCAGCTTAAGCGGGACCCTGGGAGATACGCAGTATTTT

j_gene: TRBJ1-1
d_gene: NA
abundance: few
v_gene: TRBV7-2
CDR3aa: CASSPTVQGRAFF
CDR3nt: TGTGCCAGCAGTCCAACGGTGCAGGGGAGAGCTTTCTTT

j_gene: TRBJ2-7
d_gene: NA
abundance: NA
v_gene: TRBV27
CDR3aa: CASSLGGSSYEQYF
CDR3nt: TGTGCCAGCAGTCTAGGCGGCAGCTCCTACGAGCAGTACTTC

j_gene: TRBJ2-1
d_gene: TRBD2
abundance: NA
v_gene: TRBV30
CDR3aa: CAWSRLAGEAIHEQFF
CDR3nt: TGTGCCTGGAGTAGACTAGCGGGAGAGGCAATTCATGAGCAGTTCTTC

j_gene: TRBJ2-1
d_gene: TRBD2
abundance: few
v_gene: TRBV28
CDR3aa: CASTPGGTSGFNEQFF
CDR3nt: TGTGCCAGCACCCCCGGAGGGACTAGCGGGTTTAATGAGCAGTTCTTC

j_gene: TRBJ1-1
d_gene: TRBD1
abundance: NA
v_gene: TRBV28
CDR3aa: CASSLLLDRGRTEAFF
CDR3nt: TGTGCCAGCAGTCTCCTATTAGACAGGGGGCGGACTGAAGCTTTCTTT

j_gene: TRBJ2-2
d_gene: TRBD2
abundance: few
v_gene: TRBV2
CDR3aa: CATLAGGRGTGELFF
CDR3nt: TGTGCCACCTTAGCGGGAGGGCGAGGCACCGGGGAGCTGTTTTTT

j_gene: TRBJ2-6
d_gene: NA
abundance: NA
v_gene: TRBV6-2/TRBV6-3
CDR3aa: CASSLRYRSGANVLTF
CDR3nt: TGTGCCAGCAGCCTAAGGTATCGGAGTGGGGCCAACGTCCTGACTTTC

j_gene: TRBJ2-1
d_gene: NA
abundance: NA
v_gene: TRBV7-3
CDR3aa: CASSLAGGQRDFDEQFF
CDR3nt: TGTGCCAGCAGCCTCGCCGGGGGCCAGCGGGATTTCGATGAGCAGTTCTTC

j_gene: TRBJ2-7
d_gene: NA
abundance: NA
v_gene: TRBV5-6
CDR3aa: CASNPQLNPQRSYEQYF
CDR3nt: TGTGCCAGCAACCCACAATTAAACCCTCAAAGATCCTACGAGCAGTACTTC

j_gene: TRBJ2-2
d_gene: NA
abundance: NA
v_gene: TRBV28
CDR3aa: CASTQLQLGELFF
CDR3nt: TGTGCCAGCACCCAACTCCAACTCGGGGAGCTGTTTTTT

j_gene: TRBJ1-4
d_gene: NA
abundance: NA
v_gene: TRBV15
CDR3aa: CATSRSQGSHEKLFF
CDR3nt: TGTGCCACCAGCAGATCGCAGGGGAGTCATGAAAAACTGTTTTTT

j_gene: TRBJ2-1
d_gene: TRBD2
abundance: once
v_gene: TRBV2
CDR3aa: CASSPPSKTSGREQFF
CDR3nt: TGTGCCAGCAGCCCACCCAGCAAGACTAGCGGAAGGGAGCAGTTCTTC

j_gene: TRBJ2-7
d_gene: TRBD2
abundance: NA
v_gene: TRBV7-6
CDR3aa: CASSLGTGLAGATYEQYF
CDR3nt: TGTGCCAGCAGCTTAGGTACGGGACTAGCGGGAGCAACATACGAGCAGTACTTC

j_gene: TRBJ2-2
d_gene: NA
abundance: NA
v_gene: TRBV7-2
CDR3aa: CASSLYREPTGELFF
CDR3nt: TGTGCCAGCAGCTTATATCGGGAGCCCACCGGGGAGCTGTTTTTT

j_gene: TRBJ1-1
d_gene: TRBD1
abundance: NA
v_gene: TRBV2
CDR3aa: CASRKTGQNTEAFF
CDR3nt: TGTGCCAGCAGAAAGACAGGGCAAAACACTGAAGCTTTCTTT

j_gene: TRBJ2-3
d_gene: NA
abundance: NA
v_gene: TRBV6-2/TRBV6-3
CDR3aa: CASSGAASTDTQYF
CDR3nt: TGTGCCAGCAGTGGGGCAGCTAGCACAGATACGCAGTATTTT

j_gene: TRBJ1-5
d_gene: NA
abundance: few
v_gene: TRBV28
CDR3aa: CASSPNRAGSQPQHF
CDR3nt: TGTGCCAGCAGTCCCAATCGGGCGGGGAGTCAGCCCCAGCATTTT

j_gene: TRBJ1-5
d_gene: NA
abundance: NA
v_gene: TRBV6-6
CDR3aa: CASSYDGQPQHF
CDR3nt: TGTGCCAGCAGTTACGACGGGCAGCCCCAGCATTTT

j_gene: TRBJ2-5
d_gene: TRBD2
abundance: NA
v_gene: TRBV5-1
CDR3aa: CASSLASGSFETQYF
CDR3nt: TGCGCCAGCAGCTTGGCTAGCGGCTCTTTCGAGACCCAGTACTTC

j_gene: TRBJ2-2
d_gene: NA
abundance: NA
v_gene: TRBV9
CDR3aa: CASSPVVGRNTGELFF
CDR3nt: TGTGCCAGCAGCCCTGTTGTGGGGAGGAACACCGGGGAGCTGTTTTTT

j_gene: TRBJ2-1
d_gene: NA
abundance: NA
v_gene: TRBV11-2
CDR3aa: CASSVGTQRYNEQFF
CDR3nt: TGTGCCAGCAGCGTGGGGACTCAGAGGTACAATGAGCAGTTCTTC

j_gene: TRBJ2-3
d_gene: TRBD2
abundance: NA
v_gene: TRBV5-1
CDR3aa: CASSYEGGSGRYTDTQYF
CDR3nt: TGCGCCAGCAGCTACGAGGGGGGTAGCGGGAGATACACAGATACGCAGTATTTT

j_gene: TRBJ1-2
d_gene: TRBD1
abundance: NA
v_gene: TRBV12-3/TRBV12-4
CDR3aa: CASSLGQSYTF
CDR3nt: TGTGCCAGCAGTTTGGGACAGTCCTACACCTTC